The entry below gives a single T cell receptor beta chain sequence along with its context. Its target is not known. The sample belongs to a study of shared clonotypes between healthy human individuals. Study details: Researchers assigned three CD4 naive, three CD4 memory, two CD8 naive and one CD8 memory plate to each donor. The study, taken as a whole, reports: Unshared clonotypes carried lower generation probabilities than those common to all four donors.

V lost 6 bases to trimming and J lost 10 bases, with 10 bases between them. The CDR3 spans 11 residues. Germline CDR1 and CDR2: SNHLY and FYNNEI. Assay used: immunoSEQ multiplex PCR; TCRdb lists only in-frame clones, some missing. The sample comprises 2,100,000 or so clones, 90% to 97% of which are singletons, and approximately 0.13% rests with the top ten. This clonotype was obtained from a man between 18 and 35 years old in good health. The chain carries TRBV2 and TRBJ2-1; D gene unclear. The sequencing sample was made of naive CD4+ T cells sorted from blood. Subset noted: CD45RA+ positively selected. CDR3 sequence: CASRVLQEQFF. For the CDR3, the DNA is TGTGCCAGCAGGGTCTTACAAGAGCAGTTCTTC.